The clone carrying this T cell receptor (beta chain) was seen a few times. The study amplified TCR beta CDR3 regions using RNA transcripts. Following a first-round RT-PCR that used HTBI primers, a second-round multiplex PCR was carried out. Each CDR3 protein is one row after TCRdb ran MiXCR on the multiplex PCR reads. This sample has 150,000 to 200,000 distinct CDR3 sequences, with about two fifths found just once. This record belongs to a study of Graves' ophthalmopathy and Graves' hyperthyroidism. Thyroid ultrasound, orbital computed tomography, TRAb, serum thyroxine and clinical symptoms formed the basis of diagnosis. V shed 4 bases and J shed 2 bases, with 11 bases lying between them. The CDR3 length is 14 residues. The V gene's germline CDR1 is MDHEN and CDR2 SYDVKM.

The sequencing sample was made of peripheral blood. The clonotype originates from a man aged 30 to 39 with Graves' ophthalmopathy. V is TRBV28 and J is TRBJ2-5, with D unclear. DNA for the CDR3: TGTGCCAGCAGTTCGGCGCTTTCACAAGAGACCCAGTACTTC. It codes for CASSSALSQETQYF. The entire variable domain, with the rest obtained from reference TRBV28 and TRBJ2-5, is as follows: DVKVTQSSRYLVKRTGEKVFLECVQDMDHENMFWYRQDPGLGLRLIYFSYDVKMKEKGDIPEGYSVSREKKERFSLILESASTNQTSMYLCASSSALSQETQYFGPGTRLLVL.